These 23 T cell receptor beta chains share one sample of origin, sequenced in a study of blood T cells in healthy people across ages. PCR was performed a second time for 7 to 11 cycles using a sample-barcoded 5' primer and a J-beta primer mix. TCRdb processed the 5' RACE reads anew with MiXCR; each CDR3 protein has one entry. The data show 630,000 or so distinct CDR3 sequences, less than 35% seen once. Sequencing used blood. The receptors shown here come from an elderly woman in good health.

This clonotype was counted many times. The gene calls are TRBV20-1 and TRBJ2-7; D assignment may be TRBD1 or TRBD2 (5 bases each). The length of the CDR3 is 12 residues. In germline, CDR1 is DFQATT, CDR2 SNEGSKA (reference sequence). V shed 7 bases and J shed 5 bases, with 15 bases lying between them. Written as DNA, the CDR3 is TGCAGTGTGGTCCCGGGGCTCGACGAGCAGTACTTC. This sequence encodes CSVVPGLDEQYF.

This clonotype occurred many times. The CDR3 reads CSAPRTGAEAFF. The CDR3 nucleotides are TGCAGTGCGCCACGGACAGGGGCTGAAGCTTTCTTT. The chain uses TRBV20-1 and TRBJ1-1; 9 positions agree with TRBD1. The CDR3 runs 12 residues. The germline V gene has CDR1 DFQATT and CDR2 SNEGSKA (reference sequence). The ends lost 6 bases at V and 6 bases at J; junction bases unmatched: 5.

In this sample, this clonotype turned up many times. The chain carries TRBV20-1 and TRBJ2-1, with D possibly matching TRBD1 (6 bases). In germline, CDR1 is DFQATT, CDR2 SNEGSKA (reference sequence). This CDR3 has 14 amino acids. V was shortened by 6 bases and J by 1 base, with 13 bases between the two germline ends. The CDR3 spells CSALDSLSYNEQFF. The CDR3 bases are TGCAGTGCGCTGGACAGCTTGTCCTACAATGAGCAGTTCTTC.

This clonotype was counted at least ten times. The chain employs TRBV2 and TRBJ2-3, with 7 bases that match TRBD1. Per germline, CDR1 SNHLY and CDR2 FYNNEI. J was trimmed by 0 bases and V by 6 bases; bases with no gene match: 9. This CDR3 is built from 16 residues. CDR3 sequence (DNA): TGTGCCAGCAGCCCTTTCCTGACAGGGAGCACAGATACGCAGTATTTT. Translated: CASSPFLTGSTDTQYF.

This clonotype showed up just a few times. Since a much larger clone is just one base distant, this may be a read error. CDR3 protein: CASSVGAGGYNEQYF. Here the CDR3 DNA reads TGTGCCAGCAGCGTTGGAGCGGGGGGTTACAATGAGCAGTACTTC. J is TRBJ2-5 and V is TRBV9; 9 bases match TRBD2. The V segment lost 2 bases and the J segment 11 bases; nucleotides outside the gene matches: 13. There are 15 residues in the CDR3. Per the germline V gene, CDR1 is SGDLS and CDR2 is YYNGEE.

This clonotype was seen ten or more times. V is TRBV4-3 and J is TRBJ2-5, with D hard to call. This CDR3 region has 15 residues. V was pared by 0 bases and J by 0 bases, with 8 bases between. Germline lookup yields CDR1 LGHNA and CDR2 YSLEER. CDR3 region: CASSQDVAHQETQYF. Here the CDR3 DNA reads TGCGCCAGCAGCCAAGATGTGGCCCACCAAGAGACCCAGTACTTC.

Notes on this clonotype: Since a much larger clone is just one base distant, this may be a read error. The V gene is TRBV6-5, the J gene TRBJ2-4; D gene uncertain. The CDR3 contains 11 residues. CDR1 is MNHEY, CDR2 SVGAGI, per germline. The CDR3, as DNA: TGTGTCAGCAGTTATAGTGGCATTCAGTACTTC. Its translation is CVSSYSGIQYF.

This clonotype showed up many times. The chain has TRBV6-5 and TRBJ1-2; 10 nucleotides align to TRBD1. Germline values: CDR1 MNHEY, CDR2 SVGAGI. The CDR3 extends over 16 amino acids. Trimming cost V 4 bases and J 2 bases; bases outside gene matches: 7. CDR3 loop: CASSSGQGIRNYGYTF. For the CDR3, the DNA is TGTGCCAGCAGTTCGGGACAGGGGATTAGAAACTATGGCTACACCTTC.

This clonotype came up a few times. The chain joins TRBV21-1 to TRBJ2-6; the table's TRBD1 call for D was not verified on the DNA. TRBV21-1 is reported as a pseudogene. This CDR3 contains 17 residues. Written as DNA, the CDR3 is TGTGCCAGCAGCAAAGTCGGGGGGTTCTCTGGGGCCAACGTCCTGACTTTC. Its translation: CASSKVGGFSGANVLTF.

As regards this clonotype: A read error is possible here, since a much larger clone lies one base away. Written as DNA, the CDR3 is TGTGCCAGTTGTTGGGGACTGGAGGGCTGCACCTTC. Amino acids: CASCWGLEGCTF. The V and J genes are TRBV25-1 and TRBJ1-2; D is perhaps TRBD1 (5 bases). CDR3 length: 12 amino acids. CDR1 MGHDK and CDR2 SYGVNS come from the germline V gene.

Points on this clonotype: It may be a read error: a sequence one base away is much more abundant. The V and J genes are TRBV5-1 and TRBJ2-3, with unresolved D. The germline CDR1 and CDR2 sequences are SGHRS and YFSETQ. The CDR3 extends over 15 amino acids. The DNA for the CDR3 is TGCACCAGCAGCTTAATTTCCGGGAGCACAGATACGCAGTATTTT. Amino acids: CTSSLISGSTDTQYF. The whole variable domain, filled in from reference TRBV5-1 and TRBJ2-3, reads KAGVTQTPRYLIKTRGQQVTLSCSPISGHRSVSWYQQTPGQGLQFLFEYFSETQRNKGNFPGRFSGRQFSNSRSEMNVSTLELGDSALYLCTSSLISGSTDTQYFGPGTRLTVL.

The chain recombines TRBV30 with TRBJ1-1; D unclear. Between the trimmed V and J ends, which lost 4 bases and 4 bases, there was a span of 25 bases. The CDR3 length is 17 residues. The germline CDR1 and CDR2 sequences are GTSNPN and SVGIG (reference sequence). CDR3 sequence reads: CAWTLKSPGFRGTEAFF. The CDR3 nucleotides are TGTGCCTGGACCCTTAAATCCCCGGGGTTTAGAGGCACTGAAGCTTTCTTT.

V gene TRBV6-5 combines with J gene TRBJ1-2; a weak D match, TRBD1 (6 bases). CDR3 length: 14 amino acids. Germline CDR1 and CDR2: MNHEY and SVGAGI. Trimming stripped 5 bases from V and 7 bases from J, with 17 bases between. CDR3 DNA: TGTGCCAGCAGTCCCCTCGGGGGCGCTAGTGGCTACACCTTC. Protein product: CASSPLGGASGYTF.

This clonotype came up many times. The rearrangement joins TRBV27 to TRBJ2-3; the D is unclear. The CDR3 runs 15 residues. The V gene's germline CDR1 is MNHEY and CDR2 SMNVEV (reference sequence). The ends were cut back, 6 bases at V and 3 bases at J, with 16 bases in the middle. CDR3 residues: CASSRASGTTDTQYF. Here the CDR3 DNA reads TGTGCCAGCAGCCGGGCGTCAGGAACGACAGATACGCAGTATTTT.

This clonotype has a handful of counts. The V gene is TRBV12-3 or TRBV12-4, the J gene TRBJ2-1; TRBD2 aligns across 13 bases. With V trimmed by 6 bases and J by 16 bases, 12 bases remained unmatched. This CDR3 is built from 14 residues. This chain's CDR3 is CASSQTSGGAGVFF. CDR3 DNA: TGTGCCAGCAGCCAAACTAGCGGGGGGGCCGGAGTTTTCTTC.

This clonotype was counted between two and nine times. The chain joins TRBV2 to TRBJ2-3; D remains ambiguous. CDR1 is SNHLY, CDR2 FYNNEI, per germline. The V end lost 3 bases, the J end lost 2 bases, and 6 bases lay between the germline ends. CDR3 length: 13 residues. CDR3 sequence reads: CASSEGFTDTQYF. CDR3 sequence (DNA): TGTGCCAGCAGTGAGGGCTTCACAGATACGCAGTATTTT.

Points on this clonotype: Mismatch with germline at one junction end may stem from a read error. The chain recombines TRBV5-1 with TRBJ1-2, with 7 bases that match TRBD1. The V gene's germline CDR1 is SGHRS and CDR2 YFSETQ. The CDR3 is 14 amino acids. For the CDR3, the DNA is TGCGCCAGCAGCCCCCTCGGGACAGCTTTAGGCTACATCTTC. Residues: CASSPLGTALGYIF.

The chain carries TRBV25-1 and TRBJ1-2; 9 bases fit TRBD1. CDR3 length equals 13 residues. V dropped 6 bases and J dropped 8; count of bases not matched to a gene: 7. Germline V gives CDR1 MGHDK, CDR2 SYGVNS. The DNA for the CDR3 is TGTGCCAGCAGGGTACAGGGGGCGGAAGGCTACACCTTC. It translates to CASRVQGAEGYTF.

This clonotype has just a few counts. The V call is TRBV5-1, the J call TRBJ2-7, with TRBD2 as a possible D gene (6 bases). The J call may be mistaken, given a closer DNA end match to TRBJ2-4. CDR3 length equals 16 residues. Germline-derived CDR1 and CDR2 are SGHRS and YFSETQ. Here the CDR3 reads CASSLAGGGKKNIQYF. CDR3 bases: TGCGCCAGCAGCTTGGCCGGGGGTGGTAAAAAAAACATTCAGTACTTC.

The V and J genes are TRBV5-1 and TRBJ1-2; the D gene is possibly TRBD1 (5 bases). V was pared by 0 bases and J by 4 bases, with 13 bases between. The CDR3 totals 15 residues. Germline CDR1 reads SGHRS; CDR2 reads YFSETQ. The CDR3 nucleotides read TGCGCCAGCAGCTTGGATGGCAGGGCAGGCTATGGCTACACCTTC. It codes for CASSLDGRAGYGYTF. Using reference TRBV5-1 and TRBJ1-2 for the parts outside the CDR3, the full variable domain is KAGVTQTPRYLIKTRGQQVTLSCSPISGHRSVSWYQQTPGQGLQFLFEYFSETQRNKGNFPGRFSGRQFSNSRSEMNVSTLELGDSALYLCASSLDGRAGYGYTFGSGTRLTVV.

This clonotype was seen ten or more times. This sequence joins TRBV7-7 and TRBJ2-2; no firm D call. Germline CDR1 is SSHAT and CDR2 is FNYEAQ (reference sequence). The CDR3 is 14 amino acids. V lost 5 bases to trimming and J lost 1 base, with 8 bases between them. This CDR3 is CASSLLGNTGELFF. In DNA form, the CDR3 reads TGTGCCAGCAGCCTATTAGGGAACACCGGGGAGCTGTTTTTT.

In its sample, this clonotype was seen a few times. This chain connects TRBV6-1 to TRBJ2-7; the D call may be TRBD1 or TRBD2 (5 bases each). CDR1 is MNHNS, CDR2 SASEGT, per germline. The CDR3 length is 16 residues. V shed 1 base and J shed 3 bases, with 16 bases lying between them. The CDR3 region is CASSEVSGRGFYEQYF. Written as DNA, the CDR3 is TGTGCCAGCAGTGAAGTGTCGGGACGGGGATTCTACGAGCAGTACTTC.

This clonotype was counted many times. V and J are TRBV6-1 and TRBJ1-5; possibly TRBD1 for D (5 bases). Germline assignment: CDR1 MNHNS and CDR2 SASEGT. V lost 7 bases to trimming and J lost 4 bases, with 14 bases between them. CDR3 length equals 14 residues. CDR3 coding DNA: TGTGCCAGCACTCCCGACTGGGGGAATCAGCCCCAGCATTTT. This sequence encodes CASTPDWGNQPQHF.